This T cell receptor beta chain derives from a study of T cells after yellow fever vaccination. Points from the study as a whole: Post-booster repertoires contained most primary-vaccination clones again (roughly 96% CD4, around 89% CD8).

This clonotype has only a few counts. The antigen is not known. By 5'RACE template switching, TCR cDNA was produced, with a universal primer site and UMIs added in the process. TCRdb used MiXCR to reprocess the 5' RACE reads, holding one entry per CDR3 protein. This sample has about 320,000 distinct CDR3 sequences; over 8.5% occur once, and the top ten carry about 3%. This CDR3 has 16 amino acids. V lost 0 bases, J lost 4 bases, and 6 bases stayed unmatched. Germline V gene data show CDR1 as SGHRS and CDR2 as YFSETQ. The TCR was taken from a man aged 18 to 30 who received the YFV17D yellow fever vaccine. The source was CD4+ T cells sorted from PBMCs, collected 45 days after the yellow fever booster vaccination. This chain joins TRBV5-1 and TRBJ2-5; TRBD2 matches at 10 bases. The CDR3 here is CASSLGSSGGPETQYF. DNA for the CDR3: TGCGCCAGCAGCTTGGGGTCTAGCGGGGGACCAGAGACCCAGTACTTC.